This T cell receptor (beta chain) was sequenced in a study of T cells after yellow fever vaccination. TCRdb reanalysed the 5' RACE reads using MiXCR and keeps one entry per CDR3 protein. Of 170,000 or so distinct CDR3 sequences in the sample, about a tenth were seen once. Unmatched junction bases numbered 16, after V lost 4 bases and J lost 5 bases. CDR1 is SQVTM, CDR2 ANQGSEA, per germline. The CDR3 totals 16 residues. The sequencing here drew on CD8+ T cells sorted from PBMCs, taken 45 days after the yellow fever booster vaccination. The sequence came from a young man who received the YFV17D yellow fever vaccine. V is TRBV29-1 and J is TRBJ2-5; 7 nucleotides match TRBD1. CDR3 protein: CSVAPSDRVVTETQYF. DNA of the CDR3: TGCAGCGTTGCACCCTCAGACAGGGTGGTAACCGAGACCCAGTACTTC.